Shown below are 9 T cell receptor beta chains from a single sample sequenced in a study of T cells expressing NK-cell markers. TCRdb reprocessed the 5' RACE reads; each CDR3 protein has one entry and no DNA is given. This sample's table has over 250,000 distinct CDR3 sequences. The sequenced material came from blood T cells: a sorted CD56 or NKG2C T cell subset, CD4+ or CD8+ T cells, or bulk PBMC T cells (not recorded which). These receptors all come from a woman between 18 and 69 years old in good health.

This rearrangement joins TRBV6-5 to TRBJ2-4; checking the TCRdb D call of TRBD1 is not possible without DNA. Germline V gene lookup returns CDR1 MNHEY and CDR2 SVGAGI. The CDR3 contains 15 residues. This CDR3 is CASSSRGGAKNIQYF.

The gene calls are TRBV7-3 and TRBJ2-3; TCRdb returns TRBD1, unconfirmable since there is no DNA. Germline V gene sequence: CDR1 SGHTA, CDR2 FQGTGA. This CDR3 comprises 17 residues. CDR3 amino acids: CASTSEGTGGYTGTQYF.

The CDR3 reads CASSLFSDTQYF. The V gene is TRBV7-2, the J gene TRBJ2-3. This CDR3 comprises 12 residues. CDR1 is SGHTA and CDR2 is FQGNSA in the germline V gene.

The chain carries TRBV20-1 and TRBJ1-4; TCRdb selects TRBD1, and the lack of DNA leaves this call unchecked. The CDR3 extends over 13 amino acids. The germline V gene has CDR1 DFQATT and CDR2 SNEGSKA (reference sequence). CDR3 amino acids: CSARLSGNEKLFF.

The rearrangement uses TRBV5-1 and TRBJ1-5. The V gene's germline CDR1 is SGHRS and CDR2 YFSETQ. The CDR3 spans 15 residues. Here the CDR3 reads CASSLLGSRNQPQHF.

The V gene is TRBV19, the J gene TRBJ2-1; TCRdb lists TRBD2, though no DNA is available to test this call. Per germline, CDR1 LNHDA and CDR2 SQIVND (reference sequence). The CDR3 sequence is 19 residues long. CDR3: CASKKDWRLAGRLGNEQFF.

The rearrangement links TRBV7-2 to TRBJ1-1; the D call from TCRdb, TRBD1, cannot be confirmed without DNA. The CDR3 totals 12 residues. The V gene's germline CDR1 is SGHTA and CDR2 FQGNSA. CDR3 region: CASRKDTTEAFF.

The rearrangement links TRBV15 to TRBJ2-2; TCRdb proposes TRBD1, but this gene call is untestable without DNA. Germline-derived CDR1 and CDR2 are LNHNV and YYDKDF (reference sequence). The length of the CDR3 is 15 residues. CDR3 residues: CATSIGTWNTGELFF.

The chain joins TRBV19 to TRBJ2-1; TCRdb gives TRBD2 as the D gene, but with no DNA this cannot be confirmed. CDR3 length equals 14 residues. Germline-derived CDR1 and CDR2 are LNHDA and SQIVND (reference sequence). CDR3 in amino acids: CASTTQKGEGEQFF.